These 28 T cell receptor beta chains originate from one sample sequenced in a study of shared clonotypes between healthy human individuals. The data were produced by immunoSEQ multiplex PCR, yet TCRdb's version contains in-frame clones alone and is incomplete. The sample contains about 2.3 million clones, over 85% of which appear only once. Sequenced material: naive CD4+ T cells from PBMCs. Subset reported: CD45RA+ positively selected. The source of these receptors is a man between 18 and 35 years old in good health. Some clones in this sample may be carry-over from other donors' samples.

As DNA, the CDR3 is TGTGCCAGCAGTTACGGGACAGGGAAAACTGAAGCTTTCTTT. Protein sequence: CASSYGTGKTEAFF. This sequence joins TRBV6-5 and TRBJ1-1, with TRBD1 matching 9 bases. The germline V gene has CDR1 MNHEY and CDR2 SVGAGI. The CDR3 covers 14 residues. V was pared by 2 bases and J by 5 bases, with 3 bases of the junction left unmatched.

The rearrangement joins TRBV5-1 to TRBJ2-3; tentatively, D is TRBD1 (6 bases). Germline CDR1 is SGHRS and CDR2 is YFSETQ. V shed 2 bases and J shed 0 bases, with 10 bases lying between them. This CDR3 is built from 15 residues. Here the CDR3 reads CASSLDRQSTDTQYF. CDR3 coding DNA: TGCGCCAGCAGCTTAGACAGGCAGAGCACAGATACGCAGTATTTT. The entire variable domain, with the rest obtained from reference TRBV5-1 and TRBJ2-3, is as follows: KAGVTQTPRYLIKTRGQQVTLSCSPISGHRSVSWYQQTPGQGLQFLFEYFSETQRNKGNFPGRFSGRQFSNSRSEMNVSTLELGDSALYLCASSLDRQSTDTQYFGPGTRLTVL.

CDR3 sequence reads: CASSLTPRVAGEYNEQFF. CDR3 sequence (DNA): TGTGCCAGCAGCTTAACGCCCCGAGTAGCGGGAGAGTACAATGAGCAGTTCTTC. The chain combines TRBV7-3 with TRBJ2-1; 9 bases agree with TRBD2. CDR1 and CDR2 from the germline V gene are SGHTA and FQGTGA. Trimming removed 0 bases from V and 4 bases from J; junction bases left unmatched: 10. This CDR3 is 18 amino acids long.

This rearrangement joins TRBV19 to TRBJ1-2; 7 bases match TRBD1. The CDR3 extends over 13 amino acids. Trimming removed 1 base from V and 8 bases from J; junction bases left unmatched: 4. Per the germline V gene, CDR1 is LNHDA and CDR2 is SQIVND (reference sequence). The CDR3 DNA reads TGTGCCAGTAGTATAGTCGGAGGGGGCGGCTACACCTTC. This translates into CASSIVGGGGYTF.

The chain joins TRBV30 to TRBJ1-2; no firm D call. The length of the CDR3 is 13 residues. Trimming shortened V by 2 bases and J by 1 base, and 8 bases separated the two germline ends. The germline CDR1 and CDR2 sequences are GTSNPN and SVGIG (reference sequence). CDR3 in DNA: TGTGCCTGGAGTCCGGGATATAACTATGGCTACACCTTC. Protein: CAWSPGYNYGYTF.

In nucleotides, the CDR3 is TGCAGCGTTGAATCAAGCGGGAGGGCCACCGAGTTCTTC. Translation gives CSVESSGRATEFF. The chain links TRBV29-1 to TRBJ2-1; 10 nucleotides line up with TRBD2. Germline CDR1 and CDR2: SQVTM and ANQGSEA. The J segment lost 14 bases and the V segment lost 2 bases, leaving 9 bases of the junction unmatched. The length of the CDR3 is 13 residues.

The chain combines TRBV6-5 with TRBJ2-3, with D possibly TRBD2 on 6 matching bases. This CDR3 is 15 amino acids long. V was clipped by 5 bases and J by 6 bases, with 18 bases between them. The germline V gene has CDR1 MNHEY and CDR2 SVGAGI. CDR3 DNA: TGTGCCAGCAGTCCCTTAGCGGCCCTGGGGGATACGCAGTATTTT. Residues: CASSPLAALGDTQYF.

The gene calls are TRBV6-1 and TRBJ2-6; perhaps TRBD1 as D (6 bases). V dropped 4 bases and J dropped 4 bases, with 17 bases sitting between them. This CDR3 comprises 17 residues. The germline V gene has CDR1 MNHNS and CDR2 SASEGT. The CDR3: CASSAGHLGLGANVLTF. For the CDR3, the DNA is TGTGCCAGCAGTGCGGGACACCTGGGGTTAGGGGCCAACGTCCTGACTTTC.

A word on this clone: The sample contains more than one DNA sequence encoding this CDR3. The chain uses TRBV5-1 and TRBJ2-3; unclear D gene. Trimming left V 1 base short and J 3 bases short, with 3 bases between. This CDR3 is built from 12 residues. Germline V gene sequence: CDR1 SGHRS, CDR2 YFSETQ. The CDR3 DNA is TGCGCCAGCAGCTTGAGTACAGATACGCAGTATTTT. Amino acid sequence: CASSLSTDTQYF.

In this sample, this clone turned up once. The V call is TRBV11-2, the J call TRBJ2-3, with unresolved D. The ends were cut back, 1 base at V and 2 bases at J, with 7 bases in the middle. Germline V CDR1 and CDR2: SGHAT, FQNNGV. This CDR3 comprises 14 residues. The CDR3 nucleotides are TGTGCCAGCAGCTTAGGACACTTCACAGATACGCAGTATTTT. Translated: CASSLGHFTDTQYF.

This chain uses TRBV11-2 with TRBJ1-2, with D unresolved. Deletions cut 1 base from V and 4 bases from J, with 10 bases between. CDR3 length: 14 amino acids. CDR1 and CDR2 (germline): SGHAT, FQNNGV. CDR3 region: CASSLGPRLYGYTF. The DNA of the CDR3 is TGTGCCAGCAGCTTAGGTCCCAGACTCTATGGCTACACCTTC.

The rearrangement uses TRBV27 and TRBJ2-7; the match to TRBD1 covers 10 bases. The CDR3 contains 15 residues. The germline V gene encodes CDR1 MNHEY and CDR2 SMNVEV (reference sequence). Trimming at V came to 4 bases and at J to 5 bases, leaving 8 bases not matched to a gene. This chain's CDR3 is CASSSRQGAIHEQYF. CDR3 nucleotides: TGTGCCAGCAGTTCCCGACAGGGGGCAATCCACGAGCAGTACTTC.

The genes are TRBV9 and TRBJ2-2, with D perhaps matching TRBD1 or TRBD2 (5 bases each). The germline V gene has CDR1 SGDLS and CDR2 YYNGEE. The CDR3 consists of 16 residues. Trimming took off 4 bases at V and 3 bases at J, with 16 bases between the two ends. This chain's CDR3 is CASSPGPGADTGELFF. The CDR3 coding sequence is TGTGCCAGCAGCCCGGGACCGGGCGCCGACACCGGGGAGCTGTTTTTT.

The chain links TRBV5-8 to TRBJ1-2; D ambiguous. Germline CDR1 SGHTS, CDR2 YDEGEE. The CDR3 length is 13 residues. The V and J ends lost 0 bases and 7 bases respectively, with 10 bases between them. The CDR3: CASSLVRVGGYTF. CDR3 nucleotides: TGTGCCAGCAGCTTGGTGAGGGTTGGTGGCTACACCTTC.

This clone was counted a few times. This chain uses TRBV2 with TRBJ1-4; 10 bases are shared with TRBD1. V lost 5 bases to trimming and J lost 7 bases; unmatched junction nucleotides: 7. The CDR3 consists of 15 residues. Germline assignment: CDR1 SNHLY and CDR2 FYNNEI. The CDR3 DNA reads TGTGCCAGCAGTAGGGACAGGGGTCTCGGTGAAAAACTGTTTTTT. Amino acid sequence: CASSRDRGLGEKLFF. Using reference TRBV2 and TRBJ1-4 for the parts outside the CDR3, the full variable domain is EPEVTQTPSHQVTQMGQEVILRCVPISNHLYFYWYRQILGQKVEFLVSFYNNEISEKSEIFDDQFSVERPDGSNFTLKIRSTKLEDSAMYFCASSRDRGLGEKLFFGSGTQLSVL.

This chain uses TRBV7-8 with TRBJ2-7, with 9 bases fitting TRBD1. The CDR3 has 15 amino acids. Trimming cost V 5 bases and J 3 bases; bases outside gene matches: 8. Germline V gene data show CDR1 as SGHVS and CDR2 as FQNEAQ. The CDR3 here is CASSPGRDRDYEQYF. The DNA for the CDR3 is TGTGCCAGCAGCCCAGGCCGGGACAGGGACTACGAGCAGTACTTC.

The chain recombines TRBV30 with TRBJ2-6; TRBD1 agrees at 7 bases. Trimming at V came to 5 bases and at J to 2 bases, leaving 3 bases not matched to a gene. Germline V lookup: CDR1 GTSNPN, CDR2 SVGIG (reference sequence). This CDR3 contains 14 residues. This CDR3 reads CAWVQGAGANVLTF. Written as DNA, the CDR3 is TGTGCCTGGGTGCAGGGGGCTGGGGCCAACGTCCTGACTTTC.

The chain employs TRBV5-4 and TRBJ2-2; D is uncertain. Germline CDR1 is SGHNT and CDR2 is YYREEE (reference sequence). V was clipped by 3 bases and J by 9 bases, with 15 bases between them. CDR3 length equals 14 residues. The CDR3 DNA is TGTGCCAGCAGCTCTGCTAGGGTGGCCCGGGAGCTGTTTTTT. This sequence encodes CASSSARVARELFF.

Concerning this clone: Other DNA sequences from this sample encode an identical CDR3 as well. J is TRBJ2-7 and V is TRBV6-6; 11 bases fit TRBD2. The CDR3 covers 13 residues. J was trimmed by 7 bases and V by 6 bases; bases with no gene match: 5. The germline CDR1 and CDR2 sequences are MNHNY and SVGAGI (reference sequence). The CDR3 sequence is CASRLAGGSEQYF. DNA of the CDR3: TGTGCCAGCAGGCTAGCGGGAGGCTCGGAGCAGTACTTC.

This chain links TRBV7-3 with TRBJ2-3; D possibly corresponds to TRBD2 (6 bases). V was shortened by 5 bases and J by 4 bases, with 13 bases between the two germline ends. The CDR3 runs to 14 residues. CDR1 SGHTA and CDR2 FQGTGA come from the germline V gene. The DNA for the CDR3 is TGTGCCAGCAGCCCGGGACTTGGTTCAGATACGCAGTATTTT. Residues: CASSPGLGSDTQYF.

The genes are TRBV11-2 and TRBJ2-5; TRBD2 agrees at 14 bases. Germline CDR1 reads SGHAT; CDR2 reads FQNNGV. The trim removed 5 bases at V and 6 bases at J, leaving 5 bases unmatched. The CDR3 has 15 amino acids. CDR3 nucleotide sequence: TGTGCCAGCAGCACGACTAGCGGGAGGGCGCAGACCCAGTACTTC. It is translated as CASSTTSGRAQTQYF.

This sequence joins TRBV5-1 and TRBJ2-2; TRBD2 matches 13 bases. The CDR3 length is 18 residues. Germline V CDR1 and CDR2: SGHRS, YFSETQ. V gave up 4 bases and J gave up 4 bases; unmatched junction bases: 10. The CDR3 nucleotides read TGCGCCAGCAGCCGGGCTTGGACTAGCGGGAGCGGCACCGGGGAGCTGTTTTTT. Translated: CASSRAWTSGSGTGELFF.

The chain has TRBV28 and TRBJ1-1; D might be TRBD1 (5 bases). The V gene lost 7 bases and the J gene lost 4 bases, with 16 bases spanning the gap. The CDR3 has 14 amino acids. Looked up from germline, CDR1 is MDHEN and CDR2 is SYDVKM. CDR3 DNA: TGTGCCAGCAAGTATGGGGGAATCTGCACTGAAGCTTTCTTT. This gives the protein CASKYGGICTEAFF.

The chain recombines TRBV7-2 with TRBJ1-1, with D perhaps TRBD1 (5 bases). V was clipped by 1 base and J by 1 base, with 16 bases between them. The CDR3 spans 17 residues. The germline V gene encodes CDR1 SGHTA and CDR2 FQGNSA. Here the CDR3 reads CASSLVLARQTNTEAFF. The CDR3 nucleotides are TGTGCCAGCAGCTTAGTCCTGGCCCGACAGACGAACACTGAAGCTTTCTTT.

With regard to this clone: Other nucleotide sequences from this sample produce the same CDR3. The rearrangement uses TRBV29-1 and TRBJ1-2; 11 nucleotides agree with TRBD1. The germline V gene encodes CDR1 SQVTM and CDR2 ANQGSEA. Trimming removed 7 bases from V and 2 bases from J; junction bases left unmatched: 3. The CDR3 has 13 amino acids. The DNA of the CDR3 is TGCAGCGCCGGGACAGGGGGGAACTATGGCTACACCTTC. It yields the protein CSAGTGGNYGYTF.

This clone was recorded once. The chain recombines TRBV5-4 with TRBJ2-1; 9 nucleotides line up with TRBD2. CDR1 is SGHNT and CDR2 is YYREEE in the germline V gene (reference sequence). The ends lost 2 bases at V and 10 bases at J; junction bases unmatched: 1. The CDR3 runs to 12 residues. CDR3: CASSFGLAEQFF. The CDR3 bases are TGTGCCAGCAGCTTCGGACTAGCGGAGCAGTTCTTC.

This clone has just a few counts. The same CDR3 also results from other DNA sequences found in this sample. The gene calls are TRBV5-1 and TRBJ1-5; the D is unclear. CDR1 SGHRS and CDR2 YFSETQ come from the germline V gene. The CDR3 has 13 amino acids. Trimming pared 5 bases from V and 0 bases from J, leaving 6 bases between. The chain's CDR3 is CASSDGSNQPQHF. DNA of the CDR3: TGCGCCAGCAGTGATGGTAGCAATCAGCCCCAGCATTTT.

The chain links TRBV6-6 to TRBJ2-7; tentatively, D is TRBD1 or TRBD2 (6 bases each). The ends were cut back, 0 bases at V and 7 bases at J, with 19 bases in the middle. The germline V gene encodes CDR1 MNHNY and CDR2 SVGAGI (reference sequence). The CDR3 has 16 amino acids. In DNA form, the CDR3 reads TGTGCCAGCAGTTACTCGAGGGGGGCGGCTAGTCAGGAGCAGTACTTC. It yields the protein CASSYSRGAASQEQYF.